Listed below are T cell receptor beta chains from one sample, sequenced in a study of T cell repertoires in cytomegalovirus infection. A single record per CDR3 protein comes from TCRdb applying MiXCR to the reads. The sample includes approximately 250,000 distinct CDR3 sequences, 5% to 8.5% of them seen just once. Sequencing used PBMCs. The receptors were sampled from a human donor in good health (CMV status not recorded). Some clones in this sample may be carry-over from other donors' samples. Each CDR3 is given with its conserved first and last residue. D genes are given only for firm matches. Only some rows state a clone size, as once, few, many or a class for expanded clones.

CSVGYWGTGPSYEQYF,TGCAGCGTTGGATATTGGGGGACAGGGCCCTCCTACGAGCAGTACTTC,TRBD1,TRBJ2-7,TRBV29-1,many
CASSPLNIGNQPQHF,TGTGCCAGCAGTCCCCTCAACATAGGTAATCAGCCCCAGCATTTT,.,TRBJ1-5,TRBV27,few
CASSFERTWGGYTF,TGTGCCAGCAGCTTTGAGAGGACGTGGGGAGGCTACACCTTC,.,TRBJ1-2,TRBV7-2,many
CASSLAGQGYNEQFF,TGTGCCAGCAGCTTGGCTGGACAGGGCTACAATGAGCAGTTCTTC,TRBD1,TRBJ2-1,TRBV5-6,many
CASRGTARVNTEAFF,TGTGCCAGCAGGGGGACAGCACGCGTGAACACTGAAGCTTTCTTT,TRBD1,TRBJ1-1,TRBV12-3/TRBV12-4,many
CASSARTGIQTQYF,TGTGCCAGCAGTGCCAGGACAGGGATACAGACCCAGTACTTC,TRBD1,TRBJ2-5,TRBV12-3/TRBV12-4,many
CASSLGQGPTSGANVLTF,TGTGCCAGCAGCCTAGGGCAGGGGCCTACCTCTGGGGCCAACGTCCTGACTTTC,.,TRBJ2-6,TRBV7-9,many
CASSLERGSSYNEQFF,TGTGCCAGCAGCTTGGAGCGGGGGAGCTCCTACAATGAGCAGTTCTTC,TRBD2,TRBJ2-1,TRBV5-4,.
CASSDRGSYEQYF,TGTGCCAGCAGCGACAGGGGATCCTACGAGCAGTACTTC,TRBD1,TRBJ2-7,TRBV6-2/TRBV6-3,many
CSVGTGRSYEQYF,TGCAGCGTGGGGACAGGGCGTTCCTACGAGCAGTACTTC,TRBD1,TRBJ2-7,TRBV29-1,few
CASSLNPLQGYEQYF,TGTGCCAGCAGTTTAAACCCACTCCAGGGCTACGAGCAGTACTTC,.,TRBJ2-7,TRBV27,.
CSVETASDGYTF,TGCAGCGTTGAAACGGCGTCAGATGGCTACACCTTC,.,TRBJ1-2,TRBV29-1,many
CASSSTPTSTQYF,TGTGCCAGCAGCTCCACTCCCACCAGTACGCAGTATTTT,.,TRBJ2-3,TRBV7-2,many
CASSRSGQNYGYTF,TGTGCCAGCAGTCGATCGGGACAGAACTATGGCTACACCTTC,TRBD1,TRBJ1-2,TRBV6-1,many
CASNHAHPGEQYF,TGTGCCAGCAACCATGCCCACCCTGGGGAGCAGTACTTC,.,TRBJ2-7,TRBV28,.
CASTRDRGQPQHF,TGTGCCAGCACCCGAGACAGGGGTCAGCCCCAGCATTTT,TRBD1,TRBJ1-5,TRBV7-2,many
CASSYSRTQPQHF,TGTGCCAGCAGTTACTCAAGGACCCAGCCCCAGCATTTT,.,TRBJ1-5,TRBV6-5,many
CASSSRVRSGGAWNEQFF,TGTGCCAGCAGCTCAAGAGTAAGGAGCGGGGGGGCCTGGAATGAGCAGTTCTTC,TRBD2,TRBJ2-1,TRBV5-5,many
CASSPTPNTEAFF,TGTGCCAGTAGTCCAACCCCGAACACTGAAGCTTTCTTT,.,TRBJ1-1,TRBV19,many
CASSLASRTTTEAFF,TGCGCCAGCAGCCTGGCCAGCAGAACGACAACTGAAGCTTTCTTT,.,TRBJ1-1,TRBV4-1,many
CSVGPPAARETQYF,TGCAGCGTTGGCCCCCCGGCTGCGCGGGAGACCCAGTACTTC,.,TRBJ2-5,TRBV29-1,many
CSVDSGTGEGRGYTF,TGCAGCGTTGATTCCGGGACAGGGGAGGGTAGAGGCTACACCTTC,TRBD1,TRBJ1-2,TRBV29-1,many
CASSSGGQGQGSQPQHF,TGTGCCAGCAGCTCTGGGGGTCAAGGGCAGGGGAGTCAGCCCCAGCATTTT,.,TRBJ1-5,TRBV7-2,many
CSATGTGANVLTF,TGCAGTGCTACAGGGACTGGGGCCAACGTCCTGACTTTC,.,TRBJ2-6,TRBV20-1,many
CASSPGPAQGNEQFF,TGTGCCAGCAGCCCGGGACCCGCCCAAGGGAATGAGCAGTTCTTC,.,TRBJ2-1,TRBV5-5,many
CASSRTGQGRTLSYEQYF,TGTGCCAGCAGCAGAACTGGACAGGGGAGGACCCTCTCCTACGAGCAGTACTTC,TRBD1,TRBJ2-7,TRBV7-9,.
CASSHSTSWTDTQYF,TGTGCCAGCAGCCACTCGACTAGCTGGACCGACACCCAGTACTTC,TRBD2,TRBJ2-5,TRBV7-9,.